A selection of T cell receptor beta chains follows, all from one sample in a study of prognosis after radiotherapy for stage I lung cancer. TCRdb called the multiplex PCR reads again in MiXCR, with one record for every CDR3 protein. The table includes approximately 20,000 distinct CDR3 sequences, about a quarter detected once. Sequenced here: PBMCs, sampled before or after stereotactic body radiation therapy (not recorded which). The receptors originated from a donor aged 50 or older with non-small cell lung cancer. CDR3s include the opening cysteine and the closing phenylalanine or tryptophan. A D gene is named only where the DNA matches it firmly. Where a row states a size, it is once, few, many or the class of an expanded clone; other rows omit it.

j_call clone_size d_call v_call cdr3_nt cdr3_aa
TRBJ2-2 NA NA TRBV24-1 TGTGCCACCAGTGATTTATCTGCCACCGGGGAGCTGTTTTTT CATSDLSATGELFF
TRBJ2-3 NA TRBD1 TRBV24-1 TGTCCCACCAGTGATCCCCGACAGGGCCCAGATACGCAGTATTTT CPTSDPRQGPDTQYF
TRBJ2-1 many TRBD1 TRBV5-1 TGCGCCAGCAGCCCCGGGACAGGGACCAATGAGCAGTTCTTC CASSPGTGTNEQFF
TRBJ2-6 many TRBD1 TRBV19 TGTGCCAGTAGCCGAGGGGGCACTGGGGCCAACGTCCTGACTTTC CASSRGGTGANVLTF
TRBJ2-7 many NA TRBV13 TGTGCCAGCAGCTCCTTTAGCGGAGAATCCTCCTACGAGCAGTACTTC CASSSFSGESSYEQYF
TRBJ2-1 many TRBD2 TRBV20-1 TGCAGTGCTAGACGACTAGCGGGGGGTGAGCAGTTCTTC CSARRLAGGEQFF
TRBJ2-7 NA TRBD2 TRBV20-1 TGCAGTGCCACCAGGGACTCTAGCGGGGAGGGTTACGAGCAGTACTTC CSATRDSSGEGYEQYF
TRBJ1-2 many TRBD1 TRBV25-1 TGTGCCAGCAGTGTAGACAGGGACGATGGCTACACCTTC CASSVDRDDGYTF
TRBJ2-7 many NA TRBV4-1 TGCGCCAGCAGCCATGGAGGGCGCTCCGAGCAGTACTTC CASSHGGRSEQYF
TRBJ1-2 many NA TRBV7-2 TGTGCCAGCAGCTTAAGTAGGGCCCTCAACTATGGCTACACCTTC CASSLSRALNYGYTF
TRBJ2-2 many NA TRBV20-1 TGCAGTGCTAGAGAAGCGGTGCGCTTAAACACCGGGGAGCTGTTTTTT CSAREAVRLNTGELFF
TRBJ2-6 many NA TRBV7-9 TGTGCCAGCGGCAGGGATTGGTACTCTGGGGCCAACGTCCTGACTTTC CASGRDWYSGANVLTF
TRBJ2-1 medium-sized NA TRBV19 TGTGCCAGTAGTATACCGGACAGAGACGTGGGTGAGCAGTTCTTC CASSIPDRDVGEQFF
TRBJ2-7 many TRBD2 TRBV20-1 TGCAGTGCTTCTAGCGGGCTCAACTCCTACGAGCAGTACTTC CSASSGLNSYEQYF
TRBJ1-1 many TRBD1 TRBV4-1 TGCGCCAGCAGCCAAGATCAGGGGGTGAACACTGAAGCTTTCTTT CASSQDQGVNTEAFF
TRBJ2-7 many NA TRBV7-2 TGTGCCAGCAGCATCCGGGACTCAGTAGGGGAGCAGTACTTC CASSIRDSVGEQYF
TRBJ2-1 many NA TRBV2 TGTGCCAGCAGAGTAAGCGGAGCGGCCAATGAGCAGTTCTTC CASRVSGAANEQFF
TRBJ1-2 NA NA TRBV28 TGTGCCAGCAGCCTAGGGGCGGGGGGCTATGACTACACCTTC CASSLGAGGYDYTF
TRBJ1-1 many NA TRBV30 TGTGCCTGGAGTGGGAGGGGTGAAGCTTTCTTT CAWSGRGEAFF